The rows below give T cell receptor beta chains drawn from one sample of a study of cytomegalovirus exposure and HLA in healthy donors. Repertoires were generated with immunoSEQ multiplex PCR, while TCRdb's copy carries only in-frame clones and drops some. The data show around 160,000 clones, about 70% seen once. Sequenced input: PBMCs. Receptor source: a woman aged 18-30 years in good health and CMV-seropositive. The CDR3 runs from the conserved cysteine through the conserved F or W. D genes are given only for firm matches. Only some rows state a clone size, as once, few, many or a class for expanded clones.

j_gene: TRBJ2-7
abundance: -
v_gene: TRBV6-5
d_gene: -
CDR3aa: CASSDRLSAHEQYF
CDR3nt: TGTGCCAGCAGCGACAGGCTTTCTGCCCACGAGCAGTACTTC

j_gene: TRBJ2-7
abundance: few
v_gene: TRBV7-8
d_gene: -
CDR3aa: CASSLVSFGQRTHEQYF
CDR3nt: TGTGCCAGCAGCCTAGTCTCGTTCGGACAGAGAACCCACGAGCAGTACTTC

j_gene: TRBJ1-6
abundance: -
v_gene: TRBV27
d_gene: TRBD1
CDR3aa: CASSLFVPDRHNSPLHF
CDR3nt: TGTGCCAGCAGTTTATTCGTCCCGGACAGGCATAATTCACCCCTCCACTTT

j_gene: TRBJ1-4
abundance: -
v_gene: TRBV15
d_gene: -
CDR3aa: CATSRAQEDEKLFF
CDR3nt: TGTGCCACCAGCAGAGCCCAGGAGGATGAAAAACTGTTTTTT

j_gene: TRBJ1-1
abundance: -
v_gene: TRBV5-6
d_gene: -
CDR3aa: CASSLGFPTMNTEAFF
CDR3nt: TGTGCCAGCAGCTTGGGCTTCCCTACCATGAACACTGAAGCTTTCTTT

j_gene: TRBJ2-7
abundance: -
v_gene: TRBV4-3
d_gene: -
CDR3aa: CASSPTQGSYEQYF
CDR3nt: TGCGCCAGCAGCCCCACACAGGGATCCTACGAGCAGTACTTC

j_gene: TRBJ2-7
abundance: -
v_gene: TRBV5-6
d_gene: -
CDR3aa: CASSLRLAGEQYF
CDR3nt: TGTGCCAGCAGCTTGCGGTTGGCCGGGGAGCAGTACTTC

j_gene: TRBJ2-7
abundance: -
v_gene: TRBV5-1
d_gene: -
CDR3aa: CASSLETRRYEQYF
CDR3nt: TGCGCCAGCAGCCTTGAGACTAGGCGCTACGAGCAGTACTTC

j_gene: TRBJ2-5
abundance: -
v_gene: TRBV9
d_gene: -
CDR3aa: CASSVAQGIQETQYF
CDR3nt: TGTGCCAGCAGCGTAGCGCAGGGGATTCAAGAGACCCAGTACTTC

j_gene: TRBJ2-5
abundance: -
v_gene: TRBV6-1
d_gene: TRBD2
CDR3aa: CASDRAGGPVTQYF
CDR3nt: TGTGCCAGCGACAGAGCGGGAGGGCCGGTGACCCAGTACTTC

j_gene: TRBJ2-1
abundance: -
v_gene: TRBV19
d_gene: TRBD2
CDR3aa: CASGREWWDPNEQFF
CDR3nt: TGTGCCAGTGGGCGGGAGTGGTGGGACCCCAATGAGCAGTTCTTC

j_gene: TRBJ1-1
abundance: -
v_gene: TRBV29-1
d_gene: -
CDR3aa: CSVETTVEAFF
CDR3nt: TGCAGCGTTGAAACGACAGTTGAAGCTTTCTTT